Listed here are 21 T cell receptor beta chains from one sample, sequenced in a study of cytomegalovirus exposure and HLA in healthy donors. Amplification used 60 Vbeta primers and 13 Jbeta primers. The method was immunoSEQ multiplex PCR; TCRdb's version includes in-frame clones alone and lacks a portion of them. Among approximately 160,000 clones listed, about 77% were seen once. Sequencing input: PBMCs. All receptors come from a male donor in good health and CMV-seropositive.

As DNA, the CDR3 is TGTGCCAGCAGTGAAGGGACAGGACAAGAGACCCAGTACTTC. This translates into CASSEGTGQETQYF. The chain carries TRBV6-1 and TRBJ2-5; 7 positions match TRBD1. Looked up from germline, CDR1 is MNHNS and CDR2 is SASEGT. This CDR3 has 14 residues. J gave up 2 bases and V 1 base, and 1 base lay outside the gene matches.

This sequence joins TRBV19 and TRBJ1-2, with D unclear. Germline V gives CDR1 LNHDA, CDR2 SQIVND (reference sequence). The CDR3 extends over 13 amino acids. The V end lost 3 bases, the J end lost 8 bases, and 13 bases lay between the germline ends. The chain's CDR3 is CASSMRRVPGYTF. The CDR3 nucleotides read TGTGCCAGTAGTATGAGGCGGGTTCCGGGCTACACCTTC.

This clone has only one observation. V usage is TRBV5-1 and J usage is TRBJ1-3; tentative D call: TRBD1 (5 bases). CDR3 size: 16 residues. V shed 0 bases and J shed 0 bases, with 10 bases lying between them. The germline gives CDR1 SGHRS, CDR2 YFSETQ. The CDR3 spells CASSLGGVTSGNTIYF. In DNA, the CDR3 is TGCGCCAGCAGCTTGGGGGGGGTCACCTCTGGAAACACCATATATTTT. Using reference TRBV5-1 and TRBJ1-3 for the parts outside the CDR3, the full variable domain is KAGVTQTPRYLIKTRGQQVTLSCSPISGHRSVSWYQQTPGQGLQFLFEYFSETQRNKGNFPGRFSGRQFSNSRSEMNVSTLELGDSALYLCASSLGGVTSGNTIYFGEGSWLTVV.

CDR3 coding DNA: TGTGCTAGTGGCCAGGGGGGTTTCGGACAGCCCCAGCATTTT. Translating gives CASGQGGFGQPQHF. The chain employs TRBV12-5 and TRBJ1-5; 7 bases are a match to TRBD1. Germline lookup yields CDR1 LGHNT and CDR2 FRNRAP. The trim removed 6 bases at V and 7 bases at J, leaving 9 bases unmatched. The CDR3 runs 14 residues.

The chain uses TRBV2 and TRBJ1-1; weak D call: TRBD1 (5 bases). Trimming left V 10 bases short and J 0 bases short, with 12 bases between. This CDR3 spans 13 amino acids. CDR1 SNHLY and CDR2 FYNNEI come from the germline V gene. CDR3 in DNA: TGTGCCATCTCGGGGGGGGTGAACACTGAAGCTTTCTTT. Translating gives CAISGGVNTEAFF.

This clone has more than one count but fewer than ten. This chain uses TRBV5-6 with TRBJ2-3, with 9 positions matching TRBD2. Germline V lookup: CDR1 SGHDT, CDR2 YYEEEE. The CDR3 is 15 amino acids. V was pared by 0 bases and J by 3 bases, with 2 bases of the junction left unmatched. The CDR3 loop reads CASSLVAGATDTQYF. CDR3 DNA: TGTGCCAGCAGCTTGGTAGCGGGGGCGACAGATACGCAGTATTTT.

The V and J genes are TRBV6-5 and TRBJ2-7; tentative D call: TRBD1 (5 bases). This CDR3 region has 15 residues. CDR1 is MNHEY and CDR2 is SVGAGI in the germline V gene. Deletions cut 0 bases from V and 3 bases from J, with 12 bases between. Here the CDR3 reads CASSYSKQADYEQYF. The CDR3 bases are TGTGCCAGCAGTTACTCGAAACAGGCGGACTACGAGCAGTACTTC.

The CDR3 loop reads CASSQGHLTYEQYF. Here the CDR3 DNA reads TGTGCCAGCAGCCAGGGACACCTTACCTACGAGCAGTACTTC. This sequence joins TRBV6-6 and TRBJ2-7, with D tentatively TRBD1 (6 bases). Trimming cost V 6 bases and J 2 bases, with 14 bases left between them. This CDR3 comprises 14 residues. The V gene's germline CDR1 is MNHNY and CDR2 SVGAGI (reference sequence).

This chain uses TRBV2 with TRBJ1-6; 7 bases line up with TRBD1. The V segment lost 6 bases and the J segment 2 bases; nucleotides outside the gene matches: 16. Germline V gene lookup returns CDR1 SNHLY and CDR2 FYNNEI. The CDR3 totals 19 residues. CDR3 nucleotide sequence: TGTGCCAGCAGGGGGACAGATTCGCGGGGGGATACCTATAATTCACCCCTCCACTTT. It yields the protein CASRGTDSRGDTYNSPLHF.

This sequence joins TRBV6-1 and TRBJ2-7, with D perhaps TRBD1 (6 bases). Germline values: CDR1 MNHNS, CDR2 SASEGT. The CDR3 is 15 residues long. The ends were cut back, 6 bases at V and 2 bases at J, with 17 bases in the middle. CDR3 sequence (DNA): TGTGCCAGCAGATCGTTCGGGGACACCACCTACGAGCAGTACTTC. The encoded protein is CASRSFGDTTYEQYF.

Remarks on this clone: At one of its ends the junction is not consistent with the germline gene, which may arise from a read error. The chain uses TRBV6-1 and TRBJ2-1; 10 bases align to TRBD2. The CDR3 length is 14 residues. Per germline, CDR1 MNHNS and CDR2 SASEGT. This CDR3 reads CASSEAGGYNEQFF. DNA of the CDR3: TGTGCCAGCAGCGAAGCGGGGGGGTACAATGAGCAGTTCTTC.

This clone was counted a single time. The chain combines TRBV5-6 with TRBJ1-2, with a tentative D call TRBD1 (6 bases). Germline V gives CDR1 SGHDT, CDR2 YYEEEE. CDR3 length: 16 amino acids. Between the trimmed V and J ends, which lost 1 base and 2 bases, there was a span of 15 bases. The CDR3 sequence is CASSLLHTDRNYGYTF. Written as DNA, the CDR3 is TGTGCCAGCAGCTTGCTGCATACCGACAGGAACTATGGCTACACCTTC.

Only one count was recorded for this clone. The gene calls are TRBV6-1 and TRBJ1-6; D is undetermined. The germline V gene has CDR1 MNHNS and CDR2 SASEGT. The CDR3 covers 13 residues. The V and J ends lost 7 bases and 0 bases respectively, with 4 bases between them. CDR3 sequence (DNA): TGTGCCAGCACCGTCTCCTATAATTCACCCCTCCACTTT. This translates into CASTVSYNSPLHF.

This chain uses TRBV6-1 with TRBJ2-7, with 13 bases aligning to TRBD2. In germline, CDR1 is MNHNS, CDR2 SASEGT. V lost 6 bases and J lost 5; bases outside the gene matches: 7. CDR3 length: 15 residues. The CDR3 DNA reads as TGTGCCAGCAGGAGGACTAGCGGGGGCAAGGACGAGCAGTACTTC. This gives the protein CASRRTSGGKDEQYF.

This chain's CDR3 is CSAQGAGWYNEQFF. The CDR3 DNA follows: TGCAGCGCCCAGGGGGCGGGGTGGTACAATGAGCAGTTCTTC. The genes are TRBV29-1 and TRBJ2-1; 8 bases line up with TRBD1. Germline V gives CDR1 SQVTM, CDR2 ANQGSEA. With 7 bases clipped from V and 4 bases from J, the junction kept 9 bases outside the gene matches. CDR3 length equals 14 residues.

The chain has TRBV5-1 and TRBJ2-7; 15 bases are a match to TRBD2. CDR1 and CDR2 from the germline V gene are SGHRS and YFSETQ. V lost 4 bases, J lost 1 base, and 9 bases stayed unmatched. This CDR3 region has 18 residues. CDR3 residues: CASSPGGTSGGQSYEQYF. CDR3 coding DNA: TGCGCCAGCAGCCCCGGGGGGACTAGCGGGGGGCAATCCTACGAGCAGTACTTC.

This clone showed up just a few times. This chain links TRBV5-6 with TRBJ1-1; D might be TRBD1 (5 bases). The CDR3 has 11 amino acids. Germline V gene data show CDR1 as SGHDT and CDR2 as YYEEEE. Trimming pared 0 bases from V and 10 bases from J, leaving 7 bases between. The CDR3 bases are TGTGCCAGCAGCTTGGGACAGAGAGCTTTCTTT. It specifies CASSLGQRAFF.

Points on this clone: The same CDR3 is also encoded by other DNA sequences in this sample. The rearrangement joins TRBV6-5 to TRBJ2-3, with 12 nucleotides matching TRBD2. This CDR3 is 15 amino acids long. The germline V gene encodes CDR1 MNHEY and CDR2 SVGAGI. The V segment lost 6 bases and the J segment 3 bases; nucleotides outside the gene matches: 4. The CDR3 nucleotides read TGTGCCAGCAGCCTAGCGGGGGGGCCAACAGATACGCAGTATTTT. Protein sequence: CASSLAGGPTDTQYF.

The chain couples TRBV25-1 to TRBJ1-4, with 7 bases aligning to TRBD1. Trimming at V came to 1 base and at J to 5 bases, leaving 7 bases not matched to a gene. The germline CDR1 and CDR2 sequences are MGHDK and SYGVNS. The CDR3 runs 16 residues. The CDR3 reads CASSELGGGQNEKLFF. CDR3 in DNA: TGTGCCAGCAGTGAATTAGGTGGGGGACAGAATGAAAAACTGTTTTTT.

The gene calls are TRBV2 and TRBJ2-7; D perhaps matches TRBD1 (5 bases). Germline V gene data show CDR1 as SNHLY and CDR2 as FYNNEI. The CDR3 contains 14 residues. Trimming took 5 bases from V and 5 from J, leaving 16 bases between them. CDR3 amino acids: CASSNRSAGDEQYF. The CDR3 DNA is TGTGCCAGCAGTAACAGGAGTGCAGGCGACGAGCAGTACTTC.

The chain uses TRBV6-5 and TRBJ1-5; possible D gene TRBD1, 5 bases. Trimming stripped 5 bases from V and 7 bases from J, with 18 bases between. The CDR3 extends over 15 amino acids. Germline assignment: CDR1 MNHEY and CDR2 SVGAGI. The CDR3 coding sequence is TGTGCCAGCAGTCCTCCCGGGGGGGGAGAGCAGCCCCAGCATTTT. It specifies CASSPPGGGEQPQHF.